These 15 T cell receptor beta chains share one sample of origin, sequenced in a study of cytomegalovirus exposure and HLA in healthy donors. Use of 60 Vbeta and 13 Jbeta primers characterized the PCR. The method was immunoSEQ multiplex PCR; TCRdb's version includes in-frame clones alone and lacks a portion of them. Of roughly 150,000 clones listed, roughly three quarters are singletons. The sequenced sample was PBMCs. Receptor source: a woman in her twenties or thirties in good health and CMV-seronegative.

The chain recombines TRBV28 with TRBJ1-6; D remains unclear. V gave up 3 bases and J gave up 7 bases, with 10 bases separating them. Germline CDR1 MDHEN, CDR2 SYDVKM. The CDR3 is 14 residues long. Here the CDR3 DNA reads TGTGCCAGCAGTTTTGGCGGACTGAATTCACCCCTCCACTTT. Amino acids: CASSFGGLNSPLHF.

About this clone: Other nucleotide sequences in the sample specify the same CDR3. V gene TRBV7-6 combines with J gene TRBJ1-5; 9 nucleotides agree with TRBD1. The V gene's germline CDR1 is SGHVS and CDR2 FNYEAQ. The CDR3 covers 15 residues. V lost 0 bases and J lost 4; bases outside the gene matches: 1. CDR3 sequence: CASSLAGTGNQPQHF. The CDR3 nucleotides are TGTGCCAGCAGCTTAGCGGGGACAGGGAATCAGCCCCAGCATTTT.

The chain combines TRBV28 with TRBJ1-6; 8 nucleotides agree with TRBD1. The CDR3 is 15 amino acids. Germline V gene lookup returns CDR1 MDHEN and CDR2 SYDVKM. Trimming cost V 5 bases and J 5 bases; bases outside gene matches: 5. The DNA of the CDR3 is TGTGCCAGCAGTATCCCGGACAGGGATAATTCACCCCTCCACTTT. This codes for CASSIPDRDNSPLHF.

The chain links TRBV7-2 to TRBJ2-5, with D possibly matching TRBD1 (8 bases). The CDR3 runs to 15 residues. Trimming removed 4 bases from V and 5 bases from J, with 17 bases in between. Germline V CDR1 and CDR2: SGHTA, FQGNSA. CDR3: CASSSQGGDWETQYF. As DNA, the CDR3 is TGTGCCAGCAGCTCACAGGGGGGGGACTGGGAGACCCAGTACTTC. Complete variable domain (other parts from reference TRBV7-2 and TRBJ2-5): GAGVSQSPSNKVTEKGKDVELRCDPISGHTALYWYRQSLGQGLEFLIYFQGNSAPDKSGLPSDRFSAERTGGSVSTLTIQRTQQEDSAVYLCASSSQGGDWETQYFGPGTRLLVL.

The chain employs TRBV7-7 and TRBJ2-7, with 10 bases aligning to TRBD1. This CDR3 comprises 12 residues. Germline V gene sequence: CDR1 SSHAT, CDR2 FNYEAQ (reference sequence). The DNA of the CDR3 is TGTGCTACCAGGACAGGGGGCTACGAGCAGTACGTC. Translation gives CATRTGGYEQYV.

The chain has TRBV7-2 and TRBJ2-5, with 8 positions matching TRBD1. The CDR3 is 15 amino acids. Germline CDR1 reads SGHTA; CDR2 reads FQGNSA. With 6 bases clipped from V and 6 bases from J, the junction kept 12 bases outside the gene matches. This CDR3 is CASRPVAGGTKTQYF. The DNA of the CDR3 is TGTGCCAGCAGACCCGTGGCAGGGGGCACGAAGACCCAGTACTTC.

The chain employs TRBV18 and TRBJ2-7; TRBD2 agrees at 10 bases. Germline CDR1 reads KGHSH; CDR2 reads LQKENI. The trim removed 3 bases at V and 1 base at J, leaving 3 bases unmatched. CDR3 length: 15 amino acids. The CDR3 region has the DNA TGTGCCAGCTCACCGGGACTAGCGAATTCCTACGAGCAGTACTTC. It codes for CASSPGLANSYEQYF.

This chain links TRBV29-1 with TRBJ2-1; 10 bases map to TRBD2. With 3 bases clipped from V and 4 bases from J, the junction kept 12 bases outside the gene matches. The germline gives CDR1 SQVTM, CDR2 ANQGSEA. The CDR3 runs to 17 residues. The DNA for the CDR3 is TGCAGCGTTGACCCTAGCGGGAGAAGATTATCATACAATGAGCAGTTCTTC. Protein: CSVDPSGRRLSYNEQFF.

The chain joins TRBV7-9 to TRBJ2-7, with D perhaps matching TRBD2 (5 bases). Between the trimmed V and J ends, which lost 9 bases and 2 bases, there was a span of 11 bases. The CDR3 extends over 12 amino acids. Germline V gives CDR1 SEHNR, CDR2 FQNEAQ (reference sequence). The CDR3 nucleotides are TGTGCCAGGGAGGCAGTTGCCTACGAGCAGTACGTC. This encodes CAREAVAYEQYV.

This chain connects TRBV6-5 to TRBJ2-2, with 12 nucleotides matching TRBD1. Germline V gene lookup returns CDR1 MNHEY and CDR2 SVGAGI. The V gene end was trimmed by 7 bases and the J gene end by 7 bases; junction bases not matched to a gene: 7. The CDR3 has 15 amino acids. DNA of the CDR3: TGTGCCAGCATTCCGGGACAGGGGGCTATCGGGGAGCTGTTTTTT. Translating it yields CASIPGQGAIGELFF.

Concerning this clone: Other DNA variants within this sample encode the same CDR3. The chain employs TRBV7-3 and TRBJ2-5; 10 bases match TRBD2. This CDR3 has 13 amino acids. V shed 5 bases and J 5 bases; nucleotides not matched to a gene: 2. CDR1 is SGHTA and CDR2 is FQGTGA in the germline V gene. Here the CDR3 DNA reads TGTGCCAGCAGCCGGGGACTAGCGGAGACCCAGTACTTC. Protein product: CASSRGLAETQYF.

The J gene is TRBJ2-3, the V gene TRBV6-5; 10 positions match TRBD1. Germline loops: CDR1 MNHEY, CDR2 SVGAGI. After removal of 5 bases from V and 7 bases from J, the junction contained 9 bases not matched to a gene. This CDR3 is built from 15 residues. CDR3 sequence (DNA): TGTGCCAGCAGTCCGGACAGGGGGGAACGAAATACGCAGTATTTT. This gives the protein CASSPDRGERNTQYF.

The chain carries TRBV7-9 and TRBJ1-1, with TRBD1 matching 7 bases. CDR3 length equals 14 residues. After removal of 5 bases from V and 0 bases from J, the junction contained 3 bases not matched to a gene. The V gene's germline CDR1 is SEHNR and CDR2 FQNEAQ (reference sequence). CDR3 region: CASSRDSLNTEAFF. The CDR3 DNA reads as TGTGCCAGCAGCCGGGACAGTCTGAACACTGAAGCTTTCTTT.

The chain couples TRBV28 to TRBJ1-2, with a weak D call TRBD1 (5 bases). The CDR3 is made up of 13 amino acids. Trimming stripped 5 bases from V and 6 bases from J, with 13 bases between. The germline gives CDR1 MDHEN, CDR2 SYDVKM. The CDR3 sequence is CASSHSREDGYTF. CDR3 nucleotides: TGTGCCAGCAGTCATTCCAGGGAGGATGGCTACACCTTC.

V gene TRBV27 combines with J gene TRBJ2-5; 7 positions match TRBD1. Germline assignment: CDR1 MNHEY and CDR2 SMNVEV (reference sequence). With V trimmed by 6 bases and J by 6 bases, 10 bases remained unmatched. The CDR3 sequence is 14 residues long. The CDR3 DNA reads TGTGCCAGCAGCCCTAGACAGGGAAGACAGACCCAGTACTTC. Translated: CASSPRQGRQTQYF.